Following are 14 T cell receptor beta chains from one sample sequenced in a study of early T cells in non-severe SARS-CoV-2 infection. TCRdb used MiXCR to reprocess the 5' RACE reads, holding one entry per CDR3 protein. The sample shows 80,000 to 100,000 distinct CDR3 sequences, approximately 14% of them seen only once. The specimen sequenced was whole blood. The receptor set was obtained from an adult who was a healthcare worker with PCR-confirmed SARS-CoV-2 infection or an uninfected control (not recorded which).

In this sample, this clonotype turned up a few times. The chain is built from TRBV20-1 and TRBJ2-1; 12 nucleotides align to TRBD2. CDR1 and CDR2 (germline): DFQATT, SNEGSKA (reference sequence). V shed 0 bases and J 0 bases; nucleotides not matched to a gene: 6. This CDR3 spans 18 amino acids. CDR3 in DNA: TGCAGTGCTAGAGATTGGACTAGCGGGACCAGCTCCTACAATGAGCAGTTCTTC. Translating gives CSARDWTSGTSSYNEQFF.

CDR3 DNA sequence: TGTGCCAGCAGCACGAGCGGGGACTTCACAGATACGCAGTATTTT. The encoded protein is CASSTSGDFTDTQYF. The V and J genes are TRBV7-9 and TRBJ2-3; 7 positions agree with TRBD2. The CDR3 consists of 15 residues. The germline V gene encodes CDR1 SEHNR and CDR2 FQNEAQ (reference sequence). V was clipped by 5 bases and J by 2 bases; unmatched bases: 7.

This clonotype appeared a few times. The chain recombines TRBV5-1 with TRBJ2-5; D possibly matches TRBD1 or TRBD2 (6 bases each). Germline CDR1 reads SGHRS; CDR2 reads YFSETQ. This CDR3 comprises 14 residues. Trimming removed 4 bases from V and 5 bases from J, with 15 bases in between. The CDR3: CASSPEWGAETQYF. The CDR3 DNA reads as TGCGCCAGCAGCCCCGAGTGGGGGGCGGAGACCCAGTACTTC.

This clonotype was seen a handful of times. This chain links TRBV5-1 with TRBJ1-3; 9 nucleotides line up with TRBD1. Germline assignment: CDR1 SGHRS and CDR2 YFSETQ. The CDR3 spans 17 residues. Unmatched junction bases numbered 12, after V lost 4 bases and J lost 4 bases. The CDR3 here is CASSAAGTGSRGNTIYF. CDR3 nucleotides: TGCGCCAGCAGCGCGGCCGGGACAGGGTCGCGAGGAAACACCATATATTTT.

The rearrangement uses TRBV6-1 and TRBJ2-1, with unresolved D. V was clipped by 2 bases and J by 1 base, with 6 bases between them. This CDR3 has 14 amino acids. Germline CDR1 and CDR2: MNHNS and SASEGT. CDR3 bases: TGTGCCAGCAGTGAAAGTCGATCCTACAATGAGCAGTTCTTC. Amino acids: CASSESRSYNEQFF.

This clonotype has more than one count but fewer than ten. The chain links TRBV20-1 to TRBJ2-3, with no clear D. The CDR3 contains 14 residues. Trimming cost V 2 bases and J 0 bases, with 9 bases left between them. Germline loops: CDR1 DFQATT, CDR2 SNEGSKA (reference sequence). This CDR3 is CSARQRASTDTQYF. CDR3 in DNA: TGCAGTGCTAGACAGAGAGCTAGCACAGATACGCAGTATTTT.

This chain links TRBV5-6 with TRBJ1-4; D is unresolved. The CDR3 is 14 amino acids. Trimming took off 1 base at V and 0 bases at J, with 4 bases between the two ends. Germline V gives CDR1 SGHDT, CDR2 YYEEEE. DNA for the CDR3: TGTGCCAGCAGCTTGCAGTCAACTAATGAAAAACTGTTTTTT. Amino acid sequence: CASSLQSTNEKLFF.

The chain carries TRBV28 and TRBJ2-2, with 7 bases that match TRBD1. The CDR3 has 14 residues. After removal of 10 bases from V and 2 bases from J, the junction contained 7 bases not matched to a gene. From germline, CDR1 is MDHEN and CDR2 SYDVKM. The chain's CDR3 is CATTGAYNTGELFF. CDR3 sequence (DNA): TGTGCCACTACAGGGGCTTACAACACCGGGGAGCTGTTTTTT.

This clonotype came up a few times. The V gene is TRBV6-5, the J gene TRBJ2-7, with D possibly TRBD2 on 5 matching bases. CDR3 size: 18 residues. Germline V gene lookup returns CDR1 MNHEY and CDR2 SVGAGI. Trimming pared 5 bases from V and 0 bases from J, leaving 23 bases between. As DNA, the CDR3 is TGTGCCAGCAGTCAATCCCTTAAGCGGAGGACGAGCTCCTACGAGCAGTACTTC. Its translation: CASSQSLKRRTSSYEQYF.

This clonotype turned up a few times. J is TRBJ2-2 and V is TRBV11-3, with TRBD1 matching over 9 bases. Germline V CDR1 and CDR2: SGHNT, YENEEA. V lost 5 bases to trimming and J lost 2 bases; unmatched junction nucleotides: 3. The CDR3 contains 15 residues. The CDR3: CASSQTGGNTGELFF. Written as DNA, the CDR3 is TGTGCCAGCAGCCAGACAGGGGGAAACACCGGGGAGCTGTTTTTT. Supplemented by reference TRBV11-3 and TRBJ2-2, the full variable domain reads EAGVVQSPRYKIIEKKQPVAFWCNPISGHNTLYWYLQNLGQGPELLIRYENEEAVDDSQLPKDRFSAERLKGVDSTLKIQPAELGDSAVYLCASSQTGGNTGELFFGEGSRLTVL.

The chain recombines TRBV5-5 with TRBJ1-1; no clear D. The length of the CDR3 is 13 residues. Trimming left V 0 bases short and J 6 bases short, with 9 bases between. Germline loops: CDR1 SGHKS, CDR2 YYEKEE (reference sequence). CDR3 sequence: CASSLEGVAEAFF. In DNA, the CDR3 is TGTGCCAGCAGCTTGGAAGGAGTGGCTGAAGCTTTCTTT.

This clonotype was recorded at least ten times. V is TRBV12-3 or TRBV12-4 and J is TRBJ1-2; weak D call: TRBD1 (5 bases). The CDR3 is 13 amino acids. V was pared by 5 bases and J by 5 bases, with 12 bases between. The chain's CDR3 is CASSRDGPYGYTF. CDR3 sequence (DNA): TGTGCCAGCAGTCGGGACGGCCCATATGGCTACACCTTC.

This clonotype was picked up a small number of times. The chain links TRBV15 to TRBJ1-6; 10 bases align to TRBD1. Trimming took 5 bases from V and 7 from J; bases not matched to a gene: 2. There are 14 residues in the CDR3. Germline V gives CDR1 LNHNV, CDR2 YYDKDF (reference sequence). This CDR3 reads CATSRDRGNSPLHF. The CDR3 DNA reads as TGTGCCACCAGCCGGGACAGGGGAAATTCACCCCTCCACTTT.

This rearrangement joins TRBV2 to TRBJ2-7, with D perhaps TRBD1 (6 bases). Germline V gives CDR1 SNHLY, CDR2 FYNNEI. There are 15 residues in the CDR3. Trimming stripped 1 base from V and 0 bases from J, with 10 bases between. The CDR3 DNA sequence: TGTGCCAGCAGTGAAGGTCAAGGGGGCTCCTACGAGCAGTACTTC. This gives the protein CASSEGQGGSYEQYF.